The clone carrying this T cell receptor beta chain was seen repeatedly, ten times or more. The source of the sample is a study of blood T cells in healthy people across ages. The CDR3 loop spans 14 amino acids. CDR1 and CDR2 from the germline V gene are ENHRY and SYGVKD. V shed 5 bases and J 4 bases; nucleotides not matched to a gene: 4. Next came a second PCR, run for about 7 to 12 cycles, which used a sample-barcoded 5' primer along with a J-beta primer mix. Carrying 12 random nucleotides, a template-switch adaptor labeled each individual cDNA molecule. TCRdb analysed the 5' RACE reads with MiXCR anew, one entry per CDR3 protein. The table has 650,000 or so distinct CDR3 sequences, 52% seen once.

The chain couples TRBV10-3 to TRBJ1-1, with 10 bases aligning to TRBD1. Specimen: blood. The sequence derives from an elderly woman in good health. The CDR3, as DNA: TGTGCCATCAGTTTGGGACAGGGGAGCACTGAAGCTTTCTTT. Translated: CAISLGQGSTEAFF.